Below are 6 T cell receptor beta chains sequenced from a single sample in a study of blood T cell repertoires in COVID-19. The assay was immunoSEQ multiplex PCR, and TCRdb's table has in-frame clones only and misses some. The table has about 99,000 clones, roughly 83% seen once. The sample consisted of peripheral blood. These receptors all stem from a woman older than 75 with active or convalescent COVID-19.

The CDR3 reads CASRGTSGGMPYNEQFF. CDR3 bases: TGTGCCAGCAGGGGGACTAGCGGGGGGATGCCCTACAATGAGCAGTTCTTC. The gene calls are TRBV2 and TRBJ2-1; the match to TRBD2 covers 15 bases. V lost 6 bases to trimming and J lost 2 bases; unmatched junction nucleotides: 5. CDR3 length equals 17 residues. Germline values: CDR1 SNHLY, CDR2 FYNNEI.

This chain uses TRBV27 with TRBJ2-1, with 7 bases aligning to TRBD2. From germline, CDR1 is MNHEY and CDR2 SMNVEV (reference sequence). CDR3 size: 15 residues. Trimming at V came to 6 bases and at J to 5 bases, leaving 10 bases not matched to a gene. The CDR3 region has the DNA TGTGCCAGCAGAGCTATTCTAGCGGCAAACAATGAGCAGTTCTTC. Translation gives CASRAILAANNEQFF.

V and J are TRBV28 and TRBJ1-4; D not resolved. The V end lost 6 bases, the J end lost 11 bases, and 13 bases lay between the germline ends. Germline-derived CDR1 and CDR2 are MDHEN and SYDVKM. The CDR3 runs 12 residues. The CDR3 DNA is TGTGCCAGCAGACGAGATGACAAGAAACTGTTTTTT. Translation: CASRRDDKKLFF.

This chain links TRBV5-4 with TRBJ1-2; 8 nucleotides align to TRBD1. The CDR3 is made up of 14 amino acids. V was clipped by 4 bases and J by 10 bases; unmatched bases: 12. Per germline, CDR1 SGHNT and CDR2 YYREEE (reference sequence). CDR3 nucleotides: TGTGCCAGCAGCGGGGACAGGCCGCCCTTTGACTACACCTTC. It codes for CASSGDRPPFDYTF.

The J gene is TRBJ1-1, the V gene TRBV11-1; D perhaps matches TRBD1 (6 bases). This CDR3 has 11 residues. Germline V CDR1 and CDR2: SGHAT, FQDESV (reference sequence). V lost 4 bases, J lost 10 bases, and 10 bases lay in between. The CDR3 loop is CASSSTGLAFF. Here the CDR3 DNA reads TGTGCCAGCAGCTCCACAGGGCTAGCTTTCTTT.

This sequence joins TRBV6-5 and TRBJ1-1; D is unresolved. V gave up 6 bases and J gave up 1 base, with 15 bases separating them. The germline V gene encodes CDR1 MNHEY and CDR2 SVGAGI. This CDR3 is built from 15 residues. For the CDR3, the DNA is TGTGCCAGCAGCCTCCACAATGCCCCGAACACTGAAGCTTTCTTT. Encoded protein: CASSLHNAPNTEAFF.